The 18 T cell receptor beta chains presented below share a single source sample, sequenced in a study of post-analysis software for immune sequencing data. Study observations and caveats: Roughly 5 TRBV segments (TRBV5-6, TRBV5-1 and TRBV20-1 among them) occurred more frequently in patients than in controls.

TCR beta cDNA libraries included unique molecular identifiers. TCRdb processed the PCR reads anew with MiXCR; each CDR3 protein has one entry. Among hundreds of thousands of distinct CDR3 sequences listed, 25% to 30% were seen once. The antigens for these receptors are not known. Material for sequencing was blood. Receptors were obtained from a girl aged 10-17 years with multiple sclerosis.

This clonotype came up a few times. The chain joins TRBV5-1 to TRBJ1-1; D is unclear. V was clipped by 0 bases and J by 7 bases, with 19 bases between them. This CDR3 is 16 amino acids long. The germline gives CDR1 SGHRS, CDR2 YFSETQ. CDR3 amino acids: CASSLGKAGSFSEAFF. The CDR3 DNA reads TGCGCCAGCAGCTTGGGCAAAGCGGGGTCGTTCAGTGAAGCTTTCTTT.

This clonotype came up many times. The V gene is TRBV7-6, the J gene TRBJ2-7, with unresolved D. V lost 5 bases and J 0 bases, leaving 17 bases between the germline ends. Germline CDR1 and CDR2: SGHVS and FNYEAQ. CDR3 length equals 16 residues. The CDR3 DNA reads as TGTGCCAGCAGCCACCACCGGGCAGGAGACTCCTACGAGCAGTACTTC. Protein sequence: CASSHHRAGDSYEQYF. Full variable domain (outside the CDR3, taken from reference TRBV7-6 and TRBJ2-7): GAGVSQSPRYKVTKRGQDVALRCDPISGHVSLYWYRQALGQGPEFLTYFNYEAQQDKSGLPNDRFSAERPEGSISTLTIQRTEQRDSAMYRCASSHHRAGDSYEQYFGPGTRLTVT.

The CDR3 region is CASSLEGTVNYGYTF. DNA of the CDR3: TGTGCCAGCAGCTTAGAAGGAACGGTTAACTATGGCTACACCTTC. The chain carries TRBV7-9 and TRBJ1-2, with D uncertain. Trimming took 1 base from V and 1 from J, leaving 10 bases between them. CDR1 is SEHNR, CDR2 FQNEAQ, per germline (reference sequence). CDR3 length: 15 residues.

This chain joins TRBV12-3 or TRBV12-4 and TRBJ1-4, with TRBD1 as a possible D gene (6 bases). The V end was cut by 3 bases, the J end by 4 bases, with 12 bases between. CDR3 length equals 15 residues. CDR3 in amino acids: CASSLRRTVNEKLFF. CDR3 DNA: TGTGCCAGCAGTTTGCGCAGGACAGTTAATGAAAAACTGTTTTTT.

The V and J genes are TRBV28 and TRBJ2-7; TRBD2 matches at 7 bases. The V and J ends lost 6 bases and 0 bases, in that order; junction bases with no gene match: 14. Germline V lookup: CDR1 MDHEN, CDR2 SYDVKM. There are 17 residues in the CDR3. This CDR3 reads CASRGGVAESASYEQYF. CDR3 sequence (DNA): TGTGCCAGCAGGGGGGGGGTAGCGGAATCCGCCTCCTACGAGCAGTACTTC.

V is TRBV27 and J is TRBJ2-6, with D perhaps matching TRBD1 (5 bases). Looked up from germline, CDR1 is MNHEY and CDR2 is SMNVEV (reference sequence). V was cut by 8 bases and J by 0 bases, with 14 bases left in between. This CDR3 is 16 amino acids long. CDR3 protein: CASATVSLSGANVLTF. The CDR3 region has the DNA TGTGCCAGCGCGACAGTATCCCTCTCTGGGGCCAACGTCCTGACTTTC.

This clonotype occurred a few times. This chain joins TRBV20-1 and TRBJ2-7; TRBD2 is a possible D gene (6 bases). Germline assignment: CDR1 DFQATT and CDR2 SNEGSKA (reference sequence). The CDR3 extends over 14 amino acids. The V and J ends lost 3 bases and 4 bases respectively, with 16 bases between them. The CDR3 DNA reads TGCAGTGCTAGTGTAGCGGCGCAGGTATACGAGCAGTACTTC. Protein sequence: CSASVAAQVYEQYF.

Worth noting for this clonotype: A read error may be the cause here, since a much bigger clone is one base away. J is TRBJ1-2 and V is TRBV20-1; TRBD1 matches 7 bases. CDR1 and CDR2 from the germline V gene are DFQATT and SNEGSKA (reference sequence). This CDR3 spans 14 amino acids. After removal of 3 bases from V and 4 bases from J, the junction contained 8 bases not matched to a gene. CDR3 loop: CSAREGAMSYGYTF. In nucleotides, the CDR3 is TGCAGTGCTAGGGAGGGGGCGATGAGCTATGGCTACACCTTC.

This clonotype was recorded many times. The chain links TRBV11-2 to TRBJ2-7, with D perhaps matching TRBD2 (5 bases). CDR3 size: 14 residues. Trimming shortened V by 1 base and J by 4 bases, and 11 bases separated the two germline ends. Germline CDR1 and CDR2: SGHAT and FQNNGV. The CDR3 DNA reads as TGTGCCAGCAGCTTAGGGACTCTTACTTACGAGCAGTACTTC. This encodes CASSLGTLTYEQYF.

CDR3 bases: TGTGCCACCACAATGTCCAGCGGGAGCGACGATGAGCAGTTCTTC. Amino acids: CATTMSSGSDDEQFF. This chain joins TRBV6-5 and TRBJ2-1; 8 positions match TRBD2. Trimming cost V 10 bases and J 8 bases; bases outside gene matches: 16. The CDR3 covers 15 residues. Germline V gene lookup returns CDR1 MNHEY and CDR2 SVGAGI.

This clonotype was recorded many times. This chain links TRBV6-5 with TRBJ2-5; D perhaps matches TRBD1 (6 bases). Per germline, CDR1 MNHEY and CDR2 SVGAGI. V lost 5 bases and J lost 1, with 14 bases in between. CDR3 length equals 15 residues. The CDR3 DNA is TGTGCCAGCAGTCTCAACAGGGACCGCCAAGAGACCCAGTACTTC. Translating gives CASSLNRDRQETQYF.

This sequence joins TRBV7-2 and TRBJ2-7; possibly TRBD1 or TRBD2 for D (6 bases each). V was clipped by 2 bases and J by 9 bases, with 14 bases between them. The CDR3 is 13 amino acids. The germline CDR1 and CDR2 sequences are SGHTA and FQGNSA. The CDR3 protein is CASSLYRGQMQYF. CDR3 in DNA: TGTGCCAGCAGCTTATATCGGGGGCAGATGCAGTACTTC.

V gene TRBV3-1 combines with J gene TRBJ1-1, with D tentatively TRBD1 (5 bases). The CDR3 totals 13 residues. Trimming cost V 7 bases and J 0 bases, with 9 bases left between them. Germline V gene data show CDR1 as LGHDT and CDR2 as YNNKEL (reference sequence). The CDR3: CASKGNLNTEAFF. The CDR3 DNA reads TGTGCCAGCAAGGGGAACCTGAACACTGAAGCTTTCTTT.

In the case of this clonotype: A much larger clone differs by one base, so this may be a read error. V and J are TRBV29-1 and TRBJ2-7, with 10 bases aligning to TRBD1. CDR1 and CDR2 (germline): SQVTM, ANQGSEA. The CDR3 is 15 residues long. This CDR3 reads CGVEGTGERTYEQYF. The CDR3, as DNA: TGCGGCGTTGAAGGGACAGGGGAGCGGACCTACGAGCAGTACTTC.

The chain combines TRBV27 with TRBJ2-1, with 10 bases that match TRBD2. The V gene's germline CDR1 is MNHEY and CDR2 SMNVEV (reference sequence). The CDR3 has 15 amino acids. The V and J ends lost 1 base and 6 bases, in that order; junction bases with no gene match: 3. The CDR3 reads CASSLWPSGSNEQFF. In nucleotides, the CDR3 is TGTGCCAGCAGTTTATGGCCTAGCGGGAGCAATGAGCAGTTCTTC.

This clonotype was seen a handful of times. The chain employs TRBV27 and TRBJ2-5, with 9 positions matching TRBD2. Per germline, CDR1 MNHEY and CDR2 SMNVEV (reference sequence). V trimming: 8 bases; J trimming: 5 bases; junction bases outside the gene matches: 12. The CDR3 length is 15 residues. The CDR3 reads CASSTRGGRGETQYF. The DNA for the CDR3 is TGTGCCAGCTCAACGCGGGGGGGCCGGGGGGAGACCCAGTACTTC.

The chain links TRBV5-1 to TRBJ1-2; D is unresolved. The V gene lost 7 bases and the J gene lost 8 bases, with 9 bases spanning the gap. Germline V gives CDR1 SGHRS, CDR2 YFSETQ. CDR3 size: 10 residues. CDR3 in amino acids: CASVGVGYTF. The CDR3 bases are TGCGCCAGCGTCGGGGTAGGCTACACCTTC.

The table lists this clonotype with a few counts. The chain links TRBV28 to TRBJ2-5, with D perhaps matching TRBD2 (5 bases). Germline values: CDR1 MDHEN, CDR2 SYDVKM. V shed 5 bases and J shed 7 bases, with 17 bases lying between them. The CDR3 consists of 14 residues. The CDR3 here is CASSPKLGHATQYF. The DNA for the CDR3 is TGTGCCAGCAGTCCAAAACTAGGGCATGCGACCCAGTACTTC.